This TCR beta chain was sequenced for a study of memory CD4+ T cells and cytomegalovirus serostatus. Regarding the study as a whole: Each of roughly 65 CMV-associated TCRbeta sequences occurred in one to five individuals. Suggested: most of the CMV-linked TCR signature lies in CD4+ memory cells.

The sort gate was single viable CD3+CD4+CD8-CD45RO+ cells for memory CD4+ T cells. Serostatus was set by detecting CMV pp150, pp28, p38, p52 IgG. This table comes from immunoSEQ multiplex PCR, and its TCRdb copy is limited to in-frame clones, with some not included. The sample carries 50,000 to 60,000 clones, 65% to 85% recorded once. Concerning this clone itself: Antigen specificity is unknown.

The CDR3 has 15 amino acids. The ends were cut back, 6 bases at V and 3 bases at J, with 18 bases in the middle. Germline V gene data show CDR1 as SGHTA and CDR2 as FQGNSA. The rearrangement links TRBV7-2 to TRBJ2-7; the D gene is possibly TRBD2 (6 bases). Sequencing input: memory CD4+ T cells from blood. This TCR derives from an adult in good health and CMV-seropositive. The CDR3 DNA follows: TGTGCCAGCAGTTTCACGGGACTCCGAAACTACGAGCAGTACTTC. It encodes CASSFTGLRNYEQYF. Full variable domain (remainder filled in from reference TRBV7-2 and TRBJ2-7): GAGVSQSPSNKVTEKGKDVELRCDPISGHTALYWYRQSLGQGLEFLIYFQGNSAPDKSGLPSDRFSAERTGGSVSTLTIQRTQQEDSAVYLCASSFTGLRNYEQYFGPGTRLTVT.